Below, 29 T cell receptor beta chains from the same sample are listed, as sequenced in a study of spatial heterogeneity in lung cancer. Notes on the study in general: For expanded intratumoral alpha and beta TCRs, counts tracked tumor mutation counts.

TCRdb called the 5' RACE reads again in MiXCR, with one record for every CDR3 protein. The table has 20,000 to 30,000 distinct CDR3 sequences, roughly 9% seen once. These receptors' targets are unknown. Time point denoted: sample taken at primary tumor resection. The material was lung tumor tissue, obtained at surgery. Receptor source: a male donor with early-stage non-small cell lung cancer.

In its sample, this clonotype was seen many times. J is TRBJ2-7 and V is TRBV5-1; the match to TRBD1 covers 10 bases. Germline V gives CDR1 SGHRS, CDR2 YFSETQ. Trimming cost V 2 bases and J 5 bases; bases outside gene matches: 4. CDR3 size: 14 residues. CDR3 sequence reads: CASSFRDRGHEQYF. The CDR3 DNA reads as TGCGCCAGCAGCTTCCGGGACAGGGGCCACGAGCAGTACTTC.

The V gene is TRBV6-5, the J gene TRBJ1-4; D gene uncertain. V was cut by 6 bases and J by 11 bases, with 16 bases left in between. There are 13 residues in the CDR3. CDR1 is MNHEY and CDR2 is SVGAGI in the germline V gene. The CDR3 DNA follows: TGTGCCAGCAGCCCCCGACCGGACGGGAAACTGTTTTTT. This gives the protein CASSPRPDGKLFF.

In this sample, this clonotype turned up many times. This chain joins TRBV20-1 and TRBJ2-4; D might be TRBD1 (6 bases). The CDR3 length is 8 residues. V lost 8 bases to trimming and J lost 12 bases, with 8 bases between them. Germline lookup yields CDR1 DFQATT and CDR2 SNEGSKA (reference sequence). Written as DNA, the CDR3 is TGCAGTCGGGACAATCAGTACTTC. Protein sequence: CSRDNQYF.

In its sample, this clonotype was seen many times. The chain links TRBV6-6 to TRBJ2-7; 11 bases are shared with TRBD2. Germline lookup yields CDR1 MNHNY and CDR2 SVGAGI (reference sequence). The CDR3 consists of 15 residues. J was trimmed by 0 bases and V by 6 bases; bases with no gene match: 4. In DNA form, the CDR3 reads TGTGCCAGCAGACCTAGCGGGAGGAGCTCCTACGAGCAGTACTTC. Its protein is CASRPSGRSSYEQYF.

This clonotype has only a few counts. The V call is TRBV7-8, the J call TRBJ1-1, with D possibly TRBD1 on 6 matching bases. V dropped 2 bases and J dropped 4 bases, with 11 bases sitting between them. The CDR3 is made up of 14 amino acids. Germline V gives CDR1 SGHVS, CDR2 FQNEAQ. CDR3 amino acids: CASSLPGGGTEAFF. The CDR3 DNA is TGTGCCAGCAGCTTACCTGGGGGCGGCACTGAAGCTTTCTTT.

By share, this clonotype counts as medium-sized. The CDR3 region is CASSPSLPSSYEQYF. Written as DNA, the CDR3 is TGTGCCAGCAGCCCCTCGCTCCCGAGCTCCTACGAGCAGTACTTC. The rearrangement uses TRBV13 and TRBJ2-7; D not resolved. The CDR3 extends over 15 amino acids. V was trimmed by 5 bases and J by 0 bases, leaving 14 bases between them. Per germline, CDR1 PRHDT and CDR2 FYEKMQ (reference sequence).

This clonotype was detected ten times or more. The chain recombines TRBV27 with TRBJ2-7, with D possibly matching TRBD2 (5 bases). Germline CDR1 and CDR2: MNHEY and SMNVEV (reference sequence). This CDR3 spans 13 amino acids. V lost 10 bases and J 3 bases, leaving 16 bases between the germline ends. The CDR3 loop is CATGSSTIYEQYF. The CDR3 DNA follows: TGTGCCACGGGGAGCAGCACCATCTACGAGCAGTACTTC.

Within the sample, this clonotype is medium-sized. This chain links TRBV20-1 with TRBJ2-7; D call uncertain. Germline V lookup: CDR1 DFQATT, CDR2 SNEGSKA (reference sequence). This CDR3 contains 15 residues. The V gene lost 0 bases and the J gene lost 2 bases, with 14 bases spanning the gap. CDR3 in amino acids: CSAREPSDLTYEQYF. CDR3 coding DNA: TGCAGTGCTAGAGAACCCTCGGACCTTACCTACGAGCAGTACTTC.

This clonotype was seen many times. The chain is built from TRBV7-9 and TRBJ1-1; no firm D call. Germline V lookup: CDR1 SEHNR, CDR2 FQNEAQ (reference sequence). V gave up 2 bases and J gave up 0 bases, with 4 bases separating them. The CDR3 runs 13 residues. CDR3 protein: CASSLYVNTEAFF. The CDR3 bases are TGTGCCAGCAGCTTATACGTGAACACTGAAGCTTTCTTT.

In DNA, the CDR3 is TGTGCCAGCAGTAGATACAGGGAGACTCAGCCCCAGCATTTT. Protein: CASSRYRETQPQHF. The chain carries TRBV12-3 or TRBV12-4 and TRBJ1-5, with TRBD1 as a possible D gene (6 bases). The CDR3 consists of 14 residues. V lost 5 bases, J lost 6 bases, and 14 bases lay in between.

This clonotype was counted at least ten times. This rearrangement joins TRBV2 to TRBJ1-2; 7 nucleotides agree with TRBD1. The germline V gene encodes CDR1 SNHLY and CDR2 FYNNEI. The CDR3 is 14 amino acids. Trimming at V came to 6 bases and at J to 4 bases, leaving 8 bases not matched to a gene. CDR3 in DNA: TGTGCCAGCAGAGTTCTCGGGACAGCCTATGGCTACACCTTC. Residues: CASRVLGTAYGYTF.

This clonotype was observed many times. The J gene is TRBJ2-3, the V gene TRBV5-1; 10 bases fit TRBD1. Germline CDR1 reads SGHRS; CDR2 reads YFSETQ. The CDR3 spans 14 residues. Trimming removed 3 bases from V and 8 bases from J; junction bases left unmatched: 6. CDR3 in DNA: TGCGCCAGCAGCTCCGGGACAGGGGATACTACGCAGTATTTT. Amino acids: CASSSGTGDTTQYF. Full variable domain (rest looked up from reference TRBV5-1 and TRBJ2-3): KAGVTQTPRYLIKTRGQQVTLSCSPISGHRSVSWYQQTPGQGLQFLFEYFSETQRNKGNFPGRFSGRQFSNSRSEMNVSTLELGDSALYLCASSSGTGDTTQYFGPGTRLTVL.

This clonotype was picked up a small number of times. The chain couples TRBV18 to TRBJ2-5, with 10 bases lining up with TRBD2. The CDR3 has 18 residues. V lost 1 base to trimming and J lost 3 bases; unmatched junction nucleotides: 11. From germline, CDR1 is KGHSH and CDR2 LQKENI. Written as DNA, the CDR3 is TGTGCCAGCTCACCACGAGGGGCTGGTCTAGCGGGAGAAGAGACCCAGTACTTC. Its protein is CASSPRGAGLAGEETQYF. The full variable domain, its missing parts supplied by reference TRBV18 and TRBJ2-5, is NAGVMQNPRHLVRRRGQEARLRCSPMKGHSHVYWYRQLPEEGLKFMVYLQKENIIDESGMPKERFSAEFPKEGPSILRIQQVVRGDSAAYFCASSPRGAGLAGEETQYFGPGTRLLVL.

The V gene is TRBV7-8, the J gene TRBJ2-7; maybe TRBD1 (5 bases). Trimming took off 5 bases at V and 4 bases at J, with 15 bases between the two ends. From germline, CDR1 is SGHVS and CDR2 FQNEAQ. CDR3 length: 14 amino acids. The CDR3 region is CASSPTRVRYEQYF. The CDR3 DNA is TGTGCCAGCAGCCCCACCAGGGTTAGATACGAGCAGTACTTC.

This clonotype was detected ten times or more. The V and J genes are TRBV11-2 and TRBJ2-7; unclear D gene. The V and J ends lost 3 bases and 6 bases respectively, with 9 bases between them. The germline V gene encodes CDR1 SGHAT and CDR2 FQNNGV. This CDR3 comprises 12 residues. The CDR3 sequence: CASSFSESEQYF. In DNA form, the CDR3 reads TGTGCCAGCAGCTTCTCGGAATCCGAGCAGTACTTC.

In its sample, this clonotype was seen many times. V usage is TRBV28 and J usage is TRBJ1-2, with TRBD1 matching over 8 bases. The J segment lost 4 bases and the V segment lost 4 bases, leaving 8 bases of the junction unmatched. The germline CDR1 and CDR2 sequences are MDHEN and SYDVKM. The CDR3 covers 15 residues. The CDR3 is CASSSHTGGSYGYTF. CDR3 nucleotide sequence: TGTGCCAGCAGTTCCCATACAGGGGGGAGCTATGGCTACACCTTC.

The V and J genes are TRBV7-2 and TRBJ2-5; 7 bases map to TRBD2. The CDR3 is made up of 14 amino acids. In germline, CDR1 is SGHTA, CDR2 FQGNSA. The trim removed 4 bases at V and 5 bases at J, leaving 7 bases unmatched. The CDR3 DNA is TGTGCCAGCAGCTCGGCTAGCGGCCCTGAGACCCAGTACTTC. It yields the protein CASSSASGPETQYF.

Here the CDR3 DNA reads TGCGCCAGCTCAAGATCGCCGGGACAGGGAGTCAAAAACATTCAGTACTTC. Translation gives CASSRSPGQGVKNIQYF. The gene calls are TRBV10-2 and TRBJ2-4, with 9 nucleotides matching TRBD1. The CDR3 spans 17 residues. Germline CDR1 and CDR2: WSHSY and SAAADI. J lost 3 bases, V lost 8 bases, and 14 bases had no gene match.

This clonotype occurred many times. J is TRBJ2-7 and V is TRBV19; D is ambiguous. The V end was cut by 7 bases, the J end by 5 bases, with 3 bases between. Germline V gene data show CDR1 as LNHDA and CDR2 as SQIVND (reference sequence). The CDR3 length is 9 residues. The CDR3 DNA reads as TGTGCCAGTAAGGACGAGCAGTACTTC. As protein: CASKDEQYF.

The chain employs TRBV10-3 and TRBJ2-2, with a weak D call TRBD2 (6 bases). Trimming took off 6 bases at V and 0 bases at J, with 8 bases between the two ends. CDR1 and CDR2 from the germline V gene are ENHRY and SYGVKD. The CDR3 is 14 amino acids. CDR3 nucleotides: TGTGCCATCAGGCGGGACTCGAACACCGGGGAGCTGTTTTTT. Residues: CAIRRDSNTGELFF.

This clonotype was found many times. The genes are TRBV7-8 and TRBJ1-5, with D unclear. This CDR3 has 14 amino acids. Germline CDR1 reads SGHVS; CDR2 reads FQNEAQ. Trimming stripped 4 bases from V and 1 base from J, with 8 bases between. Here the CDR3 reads CASSSVGSNQPQHF. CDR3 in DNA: TGTGCCAGCAGCTCCGTAGGGAGCAATCAGCCCCAGCATTTT.

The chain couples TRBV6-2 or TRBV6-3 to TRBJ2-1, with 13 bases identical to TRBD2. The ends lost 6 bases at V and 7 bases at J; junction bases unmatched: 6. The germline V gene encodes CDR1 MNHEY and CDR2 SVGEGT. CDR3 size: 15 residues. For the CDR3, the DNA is TGTGCCAGCAGCCCATGGACTAGCGGGGGTAATGAGCAGTTCTTC. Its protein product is CASSPWTSGGNEQFF.

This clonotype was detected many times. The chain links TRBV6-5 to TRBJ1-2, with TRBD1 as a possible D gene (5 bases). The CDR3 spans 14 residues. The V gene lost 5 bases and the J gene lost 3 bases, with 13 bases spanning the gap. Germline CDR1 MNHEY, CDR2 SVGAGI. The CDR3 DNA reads TGTGCCAGCAGTGAAAGACAGAGGTACTATGGCTACACCTTC. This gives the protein CASSERQRYYGYTF.

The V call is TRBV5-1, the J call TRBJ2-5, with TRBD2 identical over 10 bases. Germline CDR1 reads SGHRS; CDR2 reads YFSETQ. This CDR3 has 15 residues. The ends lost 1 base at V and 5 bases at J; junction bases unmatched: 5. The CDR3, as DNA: TGCGCCAGCAGCTTGAGCGGGGGGGCCGGTGAGACCCAGTACTTC. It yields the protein CASSLSGGAGETQYF. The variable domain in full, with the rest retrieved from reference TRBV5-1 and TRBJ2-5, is KAGVTQTPRYLIKTRGQQVTLSCSPISGHRSVSWYQQTPGQGLQFLFEYFSETQRNKGNFPGRFSGRQFSNSRSEMNVSTLELGDSALYLCASSLSGGAGETQYFGPGTRLLVL.

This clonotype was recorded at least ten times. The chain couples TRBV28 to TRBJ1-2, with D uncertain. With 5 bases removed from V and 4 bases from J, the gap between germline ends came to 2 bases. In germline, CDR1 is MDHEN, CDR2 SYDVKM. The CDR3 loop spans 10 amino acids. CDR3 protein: CASSRYGYTF. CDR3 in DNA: TGTGCCAGCAGTCGCTATGGCTACACCTTC.

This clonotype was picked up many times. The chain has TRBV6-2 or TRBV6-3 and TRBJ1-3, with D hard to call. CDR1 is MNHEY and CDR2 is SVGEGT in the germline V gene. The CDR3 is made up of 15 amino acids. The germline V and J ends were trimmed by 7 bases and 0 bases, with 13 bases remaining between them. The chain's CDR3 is CASIDGPFSGNTIYF. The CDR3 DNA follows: TGTGCCAGCATCGACGGCCCATTCTCTGGAAACACCATATATTTT.

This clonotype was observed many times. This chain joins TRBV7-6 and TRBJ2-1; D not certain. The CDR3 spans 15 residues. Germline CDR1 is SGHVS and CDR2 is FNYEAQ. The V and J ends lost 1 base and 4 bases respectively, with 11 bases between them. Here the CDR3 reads CASSLGTAGYNEQFF. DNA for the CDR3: TGTGCCAGCAGCTTAGGGACCGCCGGATACAATGAGCAGTTCTTC.

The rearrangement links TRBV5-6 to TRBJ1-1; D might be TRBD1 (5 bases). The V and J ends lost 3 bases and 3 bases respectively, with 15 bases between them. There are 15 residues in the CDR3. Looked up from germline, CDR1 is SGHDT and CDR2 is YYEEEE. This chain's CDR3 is CASSSEGVPDTEAFF. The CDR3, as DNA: TGTGCCAGCAGCTCAGAAGGGGTACCCGACACTGAAGCTTTCTTT.

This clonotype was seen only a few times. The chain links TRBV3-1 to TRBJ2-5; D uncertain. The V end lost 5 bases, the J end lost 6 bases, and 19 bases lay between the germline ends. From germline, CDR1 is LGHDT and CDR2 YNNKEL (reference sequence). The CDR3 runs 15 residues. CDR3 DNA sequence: TGTGCCAGCAGCTCCCGGGTTTCGAGGTTGAAGACCCAGTACTTC. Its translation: CASSSRVSRLKTQYF.